This T cell receptor (beta chain) was profiled in a study of graft-versus-host responses after intestinal transplantation. Assay used: immunoSEQ multiplex PCR; TCRdb lists only in-frame clones, some missing. The data contain just over 70,000 clones, over 75% of them singletons. A word on this clone: Antigen unknown.

Germline trimming cut 2 bases from V and 5 bases from J; bases unmatched to any gene: 6. The CDR3 runs 16 residues. CDR1 SGHDT and CDR2 YYEEEE come from the germline V gene. The receptor was isolated from a human donor who was the organ donor for an intestinal transplant. Here the sequenced sample was unstimulated CD4+ T cells sorted from spleen or lymph node cells, taken before transplant. This chain uses TRBV5-6 with TRBJ2-2, with 10 bases lining up with TRBD2. CDR3 coding DNA: TGTGCCAGCAGCTTACTAGCGGGGAAAAGGACCGGGGAGCTGTTTTTT. It specifies CASSLLAGKRTGELFF.